This record looks at one T cell receptor (beta chain) sequence and its context. Its matching antigen is unknown. This entry is derived from a study of CD8+ T cells in alopecia areata. Study-wide results and caveats: Elevated clonality characterized lesional scalp relative to normal scalp, particularly in alopecia totalis/universalis.

PBMCs yielded sorted CD4+ and CD8+ T cells. In germline, CDR1 is SQVTM, CDR2 ANQGSEA. Trimming cost V 0 bases and J 0 bases, with 15 bases left between them. The CDR3 contains 17 residues. After isolation, RNA underwent reverse transcription to generate cDNA as the sequencing template. TCRdb's table, derived via immunoSEQ multiplex PCR, lists solely in-frame clones and lacks some. The data contain around 210,000 clones, roughly 50% of them seen just once; the ten biggest clones take up 4% to 6%. The rearrangement uses TRBV29-1 and TRBJ1-3; D possibly corresponds to TRBD1 (6 bases). This receptor was identified in a human donor in good health. The source material was CD8+ T cells sorted from blood. CDR3 residues: CSVEDRGTRPSGNTIYF. CDR3 coding DNA: TGCAGCGTTGAAGATCGGGGGACACGACCCTCTGGAAACACCATATATTTT.